This T cell receptor (beta chain) was identified during a study of blood T cell repertoires in COVID-19. The count of this clone is one. CDR3 length equals 15 residues. V dropped 0 bases and J dropped 4 bases, with 13 bases sitting between them. The V gene's germline CDR1 is MGHRA and CDR2 YSYEKL. Method: immunoSEQ multiplex PCR; TCRdb's copy keeps in-frame clones and lacks some. The table shows around 170,000 clones, with 86% occurring only once. The sequenced material came from peripheral blood. The receptor comes from a woman in her thirties with active or convalescent COVID-19. The chain combines TRBV4-1 with TRBJ2-7, with a possible D match to TRBD2 (6 bases). The CDR3 loop reads CASSQDGGAWYEQYF. The CDR3 region has the DNA TGCGCCAGCAGCCAAGACGGGGGAGCGTGGTACGAGCAGTACTTC.